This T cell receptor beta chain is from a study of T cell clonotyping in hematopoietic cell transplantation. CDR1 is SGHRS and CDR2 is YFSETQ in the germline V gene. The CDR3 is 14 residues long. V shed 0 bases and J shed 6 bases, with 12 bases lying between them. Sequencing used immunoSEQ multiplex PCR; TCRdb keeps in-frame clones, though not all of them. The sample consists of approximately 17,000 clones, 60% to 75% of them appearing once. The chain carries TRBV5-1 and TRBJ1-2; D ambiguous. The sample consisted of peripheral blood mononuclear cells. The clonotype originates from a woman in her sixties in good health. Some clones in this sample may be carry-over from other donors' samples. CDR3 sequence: CASSLATVGHGYTF. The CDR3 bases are TGCGCCAGCAGCTTGGCCACGGTTGGGCATGGCTACACCTTC.